A selection of T cell receptor beta chains follows, all from one sample in a study of T cell responses to AZD1222 COVID-19 vaccine. Profiling relied on immunoSEQ multiplex PCR, and the TCRdb table lists in-frame clones only, not all of them. The sample has about 97,000 clones; 75% to 90% are singletons. Sequences were derived from peripheral blood, sampled on day 0 of AZD1222 vaccination. Receptor source: an adult in good health. The CDR3 runs from the conserved cysteine through the conserved F or W. The D gene is left open where the match is weak. Part of the rows lack a size; the others show once, few, many or a class for expanded clones.

v_gene	j_gene	d_gene	abundance	CDR3aa	CDR3nt
TRBV28	TRBJ2-3	NA	NA	CASSRTATSTDTQYF	TGTGCCAGCAGTAGGACAGCTACTAGCACAGATACGCAGTATTTT
TRBV29-1	TRBJ2-7	NA	NA	CSVVDFYEQYF	TGCAGCGTTGTAGACTTCTACGAGCAGTACTTC
TRBV7-2	TRBJ2-7	TRBD2	NA	CASSLAGGNEQYF	TGTGCCAGCAGCTTAGCGGGGGGGAACGAGCAGTACTTC
TRBV3-1/TRBV3-2	TRBJ2-7	NA	NA	CASSQVGSLNEQYF	TGTGCCAGCAGCCAAGTCGGGAGTTTGAACGAGCAGTACTTC
TRBV2	TRBJ1-2	NA	NA	CASSDRAAGYTF	TGTGCCAGCAGTGACAGGGCGGCTGGCTACACCTTC
TRBV11-2	TRBJ2-5	NA	NA	CASSPAAGVTQYF	TGTGCCAGCAGCCCGGCCGCTGGCGTGACCCAGTACTTC
TRBV28	TRBJ1-2	NA	once	CASTTGTVYGYTF	TGTGCCAGCACCACCGGGACCGTGTATGGCTACACCTTC
TRBV20-1	TRBJ1-2	NA	NA	CSASPGYGYTF	TGCAGTGCTAGTCCCGGGTATGGCTACACCTTC
TRBV18	TRBJ2-3	NA	NA	CASSPVRPSSDTQYF	TGTGCCAGCTCACCGGTGCGACCCTCATCAGATACGCAGTATTTT
TRBV7-6	TRBJ2-3	TRBD2	NA	CASSSRLAPDTQYF	TGTGCCAGCAGCTCTAGACTAGCTCCCGATACGCAGTATTTT
TRBV6-5	TRBJ1-2	TRBD1	NA	CASRDRDGYTF	TGTGCCAGCAGGGACAGGGATGGCTACACCTTC
TRBV3-1/TRBV3-2	TRBJ2-3	TRBD2	NA	CASSPGTSSTDTQYF	TGTGCCAGCAGCCCCGGGACTAGTAGCACAGATACGCAGTATTTT
TRBV5-6	TRBJ2-5	NA	NA	CASSLWGVETQYF	TGTGCCAGCAGCTTATGGGGGGTGGAGACCCAGTACTTC
TRBV3-1/TRBV3-2	TRBJ1-5	TRBD1	NA	CASSQGGQVGNQPQHF	TGTGCCAGCAGCCAGGGTGGACAGGTGGGCAATCAGCCCCAGCATTTT
TRBV9	TRBJ2-2	TRBD2	NA	CASSVVETSGTGELFF	TGTGCCAGCAGCGTAGTGGAGACTAGCGGGACCGGGGAGCTGTTTTTT
TRBV5-8	TRBJ1-4	NA	once	CASSLIRAPQLFF	TGTGCCAGCAGCTTGATCAGAGCACCCCAACTGTTTTTT
TRBV5-1	TRBJ2-2	NA	NA	CASSRGNSGKTGELFF	TGCGCCAGCAGCCGCGGGAACTCGGGGAAAACCGGGGAGCTGTTTTTT
TRBV28	TRBJ1-2	NA	NA	CASSPGGLYGYTF	TGTGCCAGCAGTCCTGGAGGGCTTTATGGCTACACCTTC
TRBV5-1	TRBJ2-3	NA	NA	CASSLVSDTQYF	TGCGCCAGCAGCCTCGTCAGTGATACGCAGTATTTT
TRBV4-1	TRBJ2-5	TRBD1	NA	CASSQSRGLAQETQYF	TGCGCCAGCAGCCAAAGCAGGGGGCTAGCCCAAGAGACCCAGTACTTC
TRBV9	TRBJ2-1	TRBD2	NA	CASSVRSGSSPPYNEQFF	TGTGCCAGCAGCGTAAGAAGCGGGAGCTCCCCACCCTACAATGAGCAGTTCTTC
TRBV30	TRBJ2-7	NA	NA	CAWSVKTSRYEQYF	TGTGCCTGGAGTGTAAAAACTAGCCGTTACGAGCAGTACTTC
TRBV10-3	TRBJ2-1	TRBD2	NA	CAISGSLAGGYNEQFF	TGTGCCATCAGTGGATCACTAGCGGGAGGCTACAATGAGCAGTTCTTC
TRBV7-3	TRBJ2-5	NA	NA	CASSLRGGGLQETQYF	TGTGCCAGCAGCTTACGAGGCGGCGGTCTACAAGAGACCCAGTACTTC
TRBV7-9	TRBJ1-6	NA	once	CASSPLEPNSPLHF	TGTGCCAGCAGCCCTCTGGAGCCTAATTCACCCCTCCACTTT
TRBV3-1/TRBV3-2	TRBJ2-7	TRBD2	NA	CASSLSGGDYEQYF	TGTGCCAGCAGCCTTAGCGGGGGGGACTACGAGCAGTACTTC
TRBV28	TRBJ2-1	NA	NA	CASSLGGGFPPNEQFF	TGTGCCAGCAGTTTAGGAGGCGGTTTCCCCCCCAATGAGCAGTTCTTC
TRBV2	TRBJ2-2	NA	NA	CASSERNADTGELFF	TGTGCCAGCAGTGAACGGAACGCCGACACCGGGGAGCTGTTTTTT
TRBV21-1	TRBJ1-1	NA	NA	CASSGTVNTEAFF	TGTGCCAGCTCAGGGACGGTGAACACTGAAGCTTTCTTT
TRBV30	TRBJ1-4	NA	NA	CAWSYPGTTNEKLFF	TGTGCCTGGAGTTACCCTGGGACAACTAATGAAAAACTGTTTTTT
TRBV7-2	TRBJ1-1	NA	NA	CASSSASRWTEAFF	TGTGCCAGCAGCTCAGCGAGTCGGTGGACTGAAGCTTTCTTT
TRBV30	TRBJ1-1	TRBD1	NA	CAWEDRDRGFTEAFF	TGTGCCTGGGAAGACCGGGACAGGGGGTTCACTGAAGCTTTCTTT
TRBV5-1	TRBJ2-6	NA	NA	CACRPPGLRSSGANVLTF	TGCGCCTGCAGACCGCCGGGACTCAGAAGCTCTGGGGCCAACGTCCTGACTTTC
TRBV27	TRBJ1-1	NA	NA	CASSLRGLSTEAFF	TGTGCCAGCAGTTTAAGAGGGTTATCCACTGAAGCTTTCTTT